This T cell receptor (beta chain) was captured in a study of blood T cell repertoires in COVID-19 (dated by TCRdb to the early 2020s). Looking at the study overall: The collaborator samples originated in the United States, Italy and Spain and spanned the acute and convalescent phases of COVID-19. The prospective study material was composed of cDNA or gDNA derived from T cells, B-cell-depleted T cells, or PBMCs. The dataset comprised deeply sampled blood TCRbeta repertoires from subjects exposed to, actively infected with, or recovered from COVID-19. The repertoires were released in a freely available public database intended as a resource for research on the immune response to SARS-CoV-2. Samples came from the ongoing ImmuneRACE study (first 160 participants) plus 1,254 subjects from 6 global collaborators. A de-identified subject ID, COVID-19 status, age in years and sex were almost always included in the sample metadata. Where available, HLA class I and class II types were taken from metadata supplied by the sample provider and were not determined by assay-based typing. Study-wide conclusions, independent of this receptor: Clinical and demographic metadata were provided uncurated, with the amount varying by source and participant.

V is pared back by 0 bases and J by 3 bases, with 9 bases lying between the germline termini. Including the terminal cysteine and phenylalanine, the CDR3 comprises 14 residues. Just CDR3 DNA is preserved here, 42 bases in frame from base 1. CDR1 and CDR2 are drawn from the germline V gene: MNHEY, SVGAGI. Collaborating institutions collected whole blood in K2EDTA tubes following their own protocols. For TCRbeta analysis, collaborators shipped samples as frozen whole blood, isolated PBMCs, or DNA extracted from either of those sample types. TCRbeta CDR3 regions were amplified from genomic DNA using the immunoSEQ Assay, a bias-controlled multiplex PCR. In the original analysis: The number of nucleated cells in each sample was estimated by amplification of reference gene primers within the assay. To quantify the absolute abundance of each unique TCRbeta CDR3 rearrangement, sequence reads were collapsed and filtered. For each sample, productive Simpson clonality was calculated as the square root of Simpson's diversity index across productive rearrangements. TCRdb's version of the immuneACCESS table is confined to in-frame rearrangements and falls short of the full clone set. An unresolved V gene accounts for under half of the shortfall where checked; the remainder is of unknown origin. V and J calls and clone size are those listed in that table; D and trimming were worked out from the DNA. Present in this sample are 100,000 or so clones, 65% to 75% of which were seen just once. The ten largest make up roughly 6% of the sample.

Worth noting for this clone: No antigen is known for it. Base qualities are not recorded, but no much larger clone differs from it by a single base.

The source of this sequence is an elderly man with acute or convalescent COVID-19. The sequence joins TRBV6-5 to TRBJ2-7; a tentative D call is TRBD1 (5 bases match). Material: peripheral blood. The CDR3 region has the sequence CASSYSNRYYEQYF. The nucleotides read TGTGCCAGCAGTTACTCGAACAGGTACTACGAGCAGTACTTC.